Listed below are T cell receptor beta chains from one sample, sequenced in a study of blood T cell repertoires in COVID-19. Only in-frame clones appear in the TCRdb table, and some are missing; sequencing was by immunoSEQ multiplex PCR. This sample has about 400,000 clones, with around 87% found just once. The sequenced sample consisted of PBMCs or T cells enriched from blood (not recorded which). These receptors were obtained from a man between 40 and 49 years old in a cohort exposed to, infected with or recovered from COVID-19 (not recorded which). CDR3s include the opening cysteine and the closing phenylalanine or tryptophan. Fields, in order: J gene, D gene, clone size, V gene, CDR3 protein, CDR3 DNA. D genes are given only for firm matches. For some rows the clone size is stated as once, few or many, or as a class when expanded; others skip it.

J: TRBJ2-2
D: TRBD2
size: -
V: TRBV28
CDR3: CASSSGTSGSKGTGELFF
DNA: TGTGCCAGCAGTTCCGGGACTAGCGGGAGTAAGGGGACCGGGGAGCTGTTTTTT

J: TRBJ1-1
D: -
size: -
V: TRBV18
CDR3: CASSPLGDSFTEAFF
DNA: TGTGCCAGCTCACCATTAGGAGACAGCTTCACTGAAGCTTTCTTT

J: TRBJ2-2
D: -
size: -
V: TRBV4-1
CDR3: CASSQALYTGELFF
DNA: TGCGCCAGCAGCCAAGCTTTATACACCGGGGAGCTGTTTTTT

J: TRBJ1-5
D: -
size: -
V: TRBV6-5
CDR3: CASSRDNSNQPQHF
DNA: TGTGCCAGCAGCCGGGACAATAGCAATCAGCCCCAGCATTTT

J: TRBJ1-1
D: -
size: -
V: TRBV5-5
CDR3: CASSRLGTEAFF
DNA: TGTGCCAGCAGCCGACTCGGGACTGAAGCTTTCTTT

J: TRBJ2-2
D: TRBD1
size: -
V: TRBV5-1
CDR3: CASSVQGSRTGELFF
DNA: TGCGCCAGCAGCGTACAGGGGAGTAGGACCGGGGAGCTGTTTTTT

J: TRBJ1-2
D: -
size: few
V: TRBV7-2
CDR3: CASSPSSGGFYGYTF
DNA: TGTGCCAGCAGCCCTAGCAGCGGGGGCTTCTATGGCTACACCTTC

J: TRBJ2-5
D: TRBD1
size: -
V: TRBV19
CDR3: CASSTDRVETQYF
DNA: TGTGCCAGTAGTACTGACAGGGTGGAGACCCAGTACTTC

J: TRBJ2-5
D: TRBD1
size: -
V: TRBV27
CDR3: CASSIQTGGLVETQYF
DNA: TGTGCCAGCAGTATCCAGACAGGGGGCCTAGTAGAGACCCAGTACTTC

J: TRBJ1-1
D: -
size: -
V: TRBV7-9
CDR3: CASSLRQEAFF
DNA: TGTGCCAGCAGCCTTCGACAGGAAGCTTTCTTT

J: TRBJ2-3
D: -
size: -
V: TRBV25-1
CDR3: CASSEAGSTDTQYF
DNA: TGTGCCAGCAGTGAGGCAGGAAGCACAGATACGCAGTATTTT

J: TRBJ2-3
D: -
size: -
V: TRBV4-2
CDR3: CASSQEVFTGTDTQYF
DNA: TGTGCCAGCAGCCAAGAGGTCTTTACGGGCACAGATACGCAGTATTTT

J: TRBJ1-1
D: -
size: -
V: TRBV5-1
CDR3: CASSSTTGSNTEAFF
DNA: TGCGCCAGCAGCTCGACTACAGGGTCGAACACTGAAGCTTTCTTT

J: TRBJ1-1
D: TRBD1
size: -
V: TRBV3-1/TRBV3-2
CDR3: CASSMQGAGTEAFF
DNA: TGTGCCAGCAGCATGCAGGGGGCAGGCACTGAAGCTTTCTTT

J: TRBJ1-2
D: -
size: few
V: TRBV27
CDR3: CASRNGGGINYGYTF
DNA: TGTGCCAGCAGGAACGGAGGAGGTATAAACTATGGCTACACCTTC

J: TRBJ2-1
D: TRBD2
size: -
V: TRBV7-9
CDR3: CASSTRLAGGYNEQFF
DNA: TGTGCCAGCAGCACCAGACTAGCGGGAGGTTACAATGAGCAGTTCTTC

J: TRBJ2-5
D: TRBD2
size: -
V: TRBV19
CDR3: CASSDTSGSGETQYF
DNA: TGTGCCAGTAGTGATACTAGCGGGAGTGGAGAGACCCAGTACTTC

J: TRBJ1-2
D: -
size: -
V: TRBV28
CDR3: CASSRRTEGGYTF
DNA: TGTGCCAGCAGCCGCCGGACAGAAGGAGGCTACACCTTC

J: TRBJ1-5
D: TRBD1
size: -
V: TRBV28
CDR3: CASRHRDRLNQPQHF
DNA: TGTGCCAGCAGGCACCGGGACAGACTCAATCAGCCCCAGCATTTT

J: TRBJ1-6
D: TRBD1
size: -
V: TRBV2
CDR3: CASKGQGQSPLHF
DNA: TGTGCCAGCAAAGGACAGGGGCAATCACCCCTCCACTTT

J: TRBJ2-2
D: -
size: -
V: TRBV2
CDR3: CASTQQRGTGELFF
DNA: TGTGCCAGCACTCAACAGAGGGGGACCGGGGAGCTGTTTTTT

J: TRBJ2-7
D: -
size: -
V: TRBV20-1
CDR3: CSALLAYEQYF
DNA: TGCAGTGCTTTACTAGCTTACGAGCAGTACTTC

J: TRBJ2-1
D: -
size: -
V: TRBV28
CDR3: CASHPPRRGNEQFF
DNA: TGTGCCAGCCACCCCCCCAGGAGGGGAAATGAGCAGTTCTTC

J: TRBJ2-2
D: TRBD2
size: -
V: TRBV7-2
CDR3: CASSLIGTSVLTSGELFF
DNA: TGTGCCAGCAGCTTAATAGGGACTAGCGTGCTAACCTCCGGGGAGCTGTTTTTT

J: TRBJ1-5
D: TRBD1
size: -
V: TRBV7-8
CDR3: CASKKDRVSNQPQHF
DNA: TGTGCCAGCAAAAAAGACAGGGTTAGCAATCAGCCCCAGCATTTT

J: TRBJ1-2
D: TRBD1
size: few
V: TRBV5-1
CDR3: CASSSRDSPKGGYTF
DNA: TGCGCCAGCAGCTCAAGGGACAGCCCGAAGGGAGGCTACACCTTC

J: TRBJ1-1
D: -
size: once
V: TRBV5-1
CDR3: CASSRTKDTEAFF
DNA: TGCGCCAGCAGCCGTACTAAGGACACTGAAGCTTTCTTT

J: TRBJ1-5
D: -
size: -
V: TRBV27
CDR3: CASSLIGEGGQPQHF
DNA: TGTGCCAGCAGTTTAATCGGGGAAGGAGGTCAGCCCCAGCATTTT

J: TRBJ2-3
D: TRBD2
size: -
V: TRBV5-5
CDR3: CASSPPTSGADTQYF
DNA: TGTGCCAGCAGCCCCCCCACTAGCGGAGCAGATACGCAGTATTTT

J: TRBJ1-1
D: -
size: -
V: TRBV5-5
CDR3: CASSGNYRVNTEAFF
DNA: TGTGCCAGCAGCGGCAACTACAGGGTGAACACTGAAGCTTTCTTT

J: TRBJ2-3
D: TRBD2
size: -
V: TRBV2
CDR3: CASKQTSGSFIDTQYF
DNA: TGTGCCAGCAAGCAAACTAGCGGGAGCTTCATAGATACGCAGTATTTT

J: TRBJ1-2
D: -
size: -
V: TRBV2
CDR3: CASSGETGLGHGYTF
DNA: TGTGCCAGCAGTGGGGAAACAGGGCTGGGGCATGGCTACACCTTC

J: TRBJ2-7
D: -
size: -
V: TRBV2
CDR3: CASRPAPGHPYEQYF
DNA: TGTGCCAGCAGGCCGGCTCCCGGACACCCCTACGAGCAGTACTTC

J: TRBJ2-7
D: TRBD2
size: few
V: TRBV5-1
CDR3: CASSPGTSKDEQYF
DNA: TGCGCCAGCAGTCCCGGGACTAGCAAAGACGAGCAGTACTTC

J: TRBJ2-7
D: TRBD2
size: -
V: TRBV24-1
CDR3: CATSPGGGYEQYF
DNA: TGTGCCACCTCGCCGGGGGGGGGTTACGAGCAGTACTTC

J: TRBJ2-7
D: TRBD1
size: -
V: TRBV6-5
CDR3: CASSYLRDRGHEQYF
DNA: TGTGCCAGCAGTTACCTCCGGGACAGGGGCCACGAGCAGTACTTC

J: TRBJ2-2
D: -
size: once
V: TRBV29-1
CDR3: CSVVSGNTGELFF
DNA: TGCAGCGTTGTATCGGGGAACACCGGGGAGCTGTTTTTT

J: TRBJ1-5
D: TRBD1
size: -
V: TRBV6-4
CDR3: CASSRAGTGNQPQHF
DNA: TGTGCCAGCAGTCGTGCCGGGACAGGGAATCAGCCCCAGCATTTT

J: TRBJ1-1
D: TRBD1
size: many
V: TRBV28
CDR3: CASSESSGQGGTEAFF
DNA: TGTGCCAGCAGTGAATCCTCCGGCCAGGGGGGAACTGAAGCTTTCTTT

J: TRBJ1-5
D: -
size: -
V: TRBV28
CDR3: CASSLEGFSENQPQHF
DNA: TGTGCCAGCAGTTTAGAGGGTTTTTCCGAGAATCAGCCCCAGCATTTT

J: TRBJ2-7
D: TRBD2
size: few
V: TRBV5-1
CDR3: CASAPGVAGEFGYEQYF
DNA: TGCGCCAGCGCTCCCGGGGTAGCGGGAGAGTTCGGCTACGAGCAGTACTTC

J: TRBJ1-2
D: -
size: -
V: TRBV19
CDR3: CASSIEGQNYGYTF
DNA: TGTGCCAGTAGTATAGAAGGACAGAACTATGGCTACACCTTC

J: TRBJ2-7
D: TRBD2
size: -
V: TRBV7-2
CDR3: CASSLNSGLAGGYEQYF
DNA: TGTGCCAGCAGCTTAAACTCCGGACTAGCGGGAGGTTACGAGCAGTACTTC

J: TRBJ2-3
D: TRBD2
size: once
V: TRBV29-1
CDR3: CSVEYGGVADTQYF
DNA: TGCAGCGTTGAATATGGGGGGGTGGCAGATACGCAGTATTTT

J: TRBJ1-4
D: TRBD1
size: -
V: TRBV6-1
CDR3: CASSEPTGVNEKLFF
DNA: TGTGCCAGCAGTGAACCGACAGGGGTTAATGAAAAACTGTTTTTT

J: TRBJ1-6
D: -
size: -
V: TRBV18
CDR3: CASSPNDSHNSPLHF
DNA: TGTGCCAGCTCACCAAATGACAGCCATAATTCACCCCTCCACTTT

J: TRBJ1-2
D: -
size: -
V: TRBV30
CDR3: CAWSVGGYGYTF
DNA: TGTGCCTGGAGTGTCGGGGGATATGGCTACACCTTC